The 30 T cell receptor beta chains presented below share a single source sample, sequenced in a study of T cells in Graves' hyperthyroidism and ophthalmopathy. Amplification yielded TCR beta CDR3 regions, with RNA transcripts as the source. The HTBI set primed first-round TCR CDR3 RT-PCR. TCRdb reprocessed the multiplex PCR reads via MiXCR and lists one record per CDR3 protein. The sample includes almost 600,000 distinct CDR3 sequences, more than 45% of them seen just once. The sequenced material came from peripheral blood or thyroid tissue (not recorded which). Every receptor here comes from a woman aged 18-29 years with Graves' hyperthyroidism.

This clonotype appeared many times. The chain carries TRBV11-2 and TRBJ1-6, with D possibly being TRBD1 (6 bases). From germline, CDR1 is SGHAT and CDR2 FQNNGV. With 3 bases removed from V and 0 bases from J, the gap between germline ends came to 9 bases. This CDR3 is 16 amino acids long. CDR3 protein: CASSFGGGSYNSPLHF. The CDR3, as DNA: TGTGCCAGCAGCTTCGGAGGGGGCTCCTATAATTCACCCCTCCACTTT. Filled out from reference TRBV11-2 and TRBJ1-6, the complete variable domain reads EAGVAQSPRYKIIEKRQSVAFWCNPISGHATLYWYQQILGQGPKLLIQFQNNGVVDDSQLPKDRFSAERLKGVDSTLKIQPAKLEDSAVYLCASSFGGGSYNSPLHFGNGTRLTVT.

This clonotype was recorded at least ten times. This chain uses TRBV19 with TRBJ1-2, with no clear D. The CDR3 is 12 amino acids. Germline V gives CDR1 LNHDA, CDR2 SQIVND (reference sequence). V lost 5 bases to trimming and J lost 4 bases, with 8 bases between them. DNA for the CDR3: TGTGCCAGTAGTCGGGCCCTCTATGGCTACACCTTC. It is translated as CASSRALYGYTF.

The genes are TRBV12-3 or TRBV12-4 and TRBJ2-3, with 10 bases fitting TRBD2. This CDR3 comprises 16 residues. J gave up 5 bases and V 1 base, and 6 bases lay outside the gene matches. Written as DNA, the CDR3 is TGTGCCAGCAGTTTAGGTGCTAGCGGGAGTGGAGATACGCAGTATTTT. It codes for CASSLGASGSGDTQYF.

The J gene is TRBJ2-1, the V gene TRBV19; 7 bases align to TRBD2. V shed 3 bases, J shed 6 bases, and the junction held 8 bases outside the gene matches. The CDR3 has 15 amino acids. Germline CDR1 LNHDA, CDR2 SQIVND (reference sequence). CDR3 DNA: TGTGCCAGTAGTATGAGGGAGGGACGAGGCAATGAGCAGTTCTTC. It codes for CASSMREGRGNEQFF.

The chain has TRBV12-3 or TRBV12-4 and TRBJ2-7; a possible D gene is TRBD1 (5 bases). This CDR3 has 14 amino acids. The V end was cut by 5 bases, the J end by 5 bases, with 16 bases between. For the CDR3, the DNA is TGTGCCAGCAGTCTAACCTCTGGGGCCAACGAGCAGTACTTC. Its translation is CASSLTSGANEQYF.

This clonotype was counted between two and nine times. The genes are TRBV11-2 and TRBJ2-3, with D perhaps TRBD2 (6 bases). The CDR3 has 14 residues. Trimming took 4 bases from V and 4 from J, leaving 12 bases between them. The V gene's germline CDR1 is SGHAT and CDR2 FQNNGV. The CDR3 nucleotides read TGTGCCAGCAGCTCCCGCGGGGAATCAGATACGCAGTATTTT. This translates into CASSSRGESDTQYF.

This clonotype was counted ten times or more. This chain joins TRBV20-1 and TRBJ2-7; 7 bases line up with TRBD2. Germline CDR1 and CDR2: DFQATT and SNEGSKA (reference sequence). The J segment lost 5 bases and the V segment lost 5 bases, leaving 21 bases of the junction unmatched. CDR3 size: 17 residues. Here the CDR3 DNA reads TGCAGTGCTGAAGACGTACGCTTGGGAGGGAGCGGCGACGAGCAGTACTTC. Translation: CSAEDVRLGGSGDEQYF.

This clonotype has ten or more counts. The CDR3 reads CSARDRNEKLFF. The CDR3 bases are TGCAGTGCCCGGGACCGGAATGAAAAACTGTTTTTT. V usage is TRBV20-1 and J usage is TRBJ1-4; a possible D gene is TRBD1 (5 bases). The CDR3 sequence is 12 residues long. Germline CDR1 DFQATT, CDR2 SNEGSKA (reference sequence). The germline V and J ends were trimmed by 6 bases and 5 bases, with 10 bases remaining between them.

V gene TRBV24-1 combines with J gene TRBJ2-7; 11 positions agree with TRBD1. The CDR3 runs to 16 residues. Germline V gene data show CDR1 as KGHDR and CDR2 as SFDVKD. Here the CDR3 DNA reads TGTGCTAGTGGTTTGGTATTGGGACAGGGGGCCTACGAGCAGTACTTC. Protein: CASGLVLGQGAYEQYF.

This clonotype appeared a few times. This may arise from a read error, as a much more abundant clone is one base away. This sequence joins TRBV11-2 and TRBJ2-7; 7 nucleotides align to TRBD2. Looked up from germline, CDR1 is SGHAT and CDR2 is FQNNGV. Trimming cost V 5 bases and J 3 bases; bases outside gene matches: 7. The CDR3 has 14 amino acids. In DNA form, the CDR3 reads TGTGCCAGCAGCCCCGGACCTAGCGGCTACGAGCAGTACTTC. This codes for CASSPGPSGYEQYF.

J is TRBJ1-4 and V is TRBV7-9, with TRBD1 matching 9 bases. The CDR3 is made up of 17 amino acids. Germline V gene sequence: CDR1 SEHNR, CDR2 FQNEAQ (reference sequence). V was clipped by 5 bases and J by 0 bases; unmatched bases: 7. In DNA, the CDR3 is TGTGCCAGCAGCGTGGGACAGGGCTTTTCAACTAATGAAAAACTGTTTTTT. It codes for CASSVGQGFSTNEKLFF.

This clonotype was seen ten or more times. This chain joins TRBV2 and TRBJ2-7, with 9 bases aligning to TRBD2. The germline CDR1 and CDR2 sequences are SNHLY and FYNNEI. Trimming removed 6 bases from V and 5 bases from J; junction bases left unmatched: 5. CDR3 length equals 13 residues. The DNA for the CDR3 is TGTGCCAGCAGATATAGCGGGAGCGACGAGCAGTACTTC. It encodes CASRYSGSDEQYF.

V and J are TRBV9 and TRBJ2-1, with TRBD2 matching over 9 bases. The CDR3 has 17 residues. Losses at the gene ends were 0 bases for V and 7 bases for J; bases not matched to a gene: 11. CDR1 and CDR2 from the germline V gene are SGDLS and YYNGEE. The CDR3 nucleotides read TGTGCCAGCAGCGTAGCGGGCTTGGCTAGCGGGACGAATGAGCAGTTCTTC. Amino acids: CASSVAGLASGTNEQFF.

The CDR3: CSPQGGSGANVLTF. DNA of the CDR3: TGCAGCCCACAGGGGGGATCTGGGGCCAACGTCCTGACTTTC. The genes are TRBV29-1 and TRBJ2-6; 8 bases map to TRBD1. The length of the CDR3 is 14 residues. In germline, CDR1 is SQVTM, CDR2 ANQGSEA. The V gene end was trimmed by 8 bases and the J gene end by 1 base; junction bases not matched to a gene: 4.

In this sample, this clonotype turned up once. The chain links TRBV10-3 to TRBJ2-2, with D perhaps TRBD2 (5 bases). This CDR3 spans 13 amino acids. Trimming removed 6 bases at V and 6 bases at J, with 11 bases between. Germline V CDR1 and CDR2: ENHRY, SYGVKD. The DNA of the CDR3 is TGTGCCATCAGCTCCTGGGAGTCCGGGGAGCTGTTTTTT. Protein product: CAISSWESGELFF.

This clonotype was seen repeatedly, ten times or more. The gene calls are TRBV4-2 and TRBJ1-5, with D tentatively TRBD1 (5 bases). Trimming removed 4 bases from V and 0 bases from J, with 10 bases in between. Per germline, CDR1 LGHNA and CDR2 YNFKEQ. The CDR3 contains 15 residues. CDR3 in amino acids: CASSPKTGSNQPQHF. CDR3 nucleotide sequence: TGTGCCAGCAGCCCCAAAACAGGTAGCAATCAGCCCCAGCATTTT.

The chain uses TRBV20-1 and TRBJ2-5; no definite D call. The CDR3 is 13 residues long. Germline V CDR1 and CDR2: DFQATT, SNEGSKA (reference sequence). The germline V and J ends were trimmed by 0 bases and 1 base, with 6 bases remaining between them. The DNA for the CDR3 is TGCAGTGCTAGAGATCTCGTCCAAGAGACCCAGTACTTC. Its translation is CSARDLVQETQYF.

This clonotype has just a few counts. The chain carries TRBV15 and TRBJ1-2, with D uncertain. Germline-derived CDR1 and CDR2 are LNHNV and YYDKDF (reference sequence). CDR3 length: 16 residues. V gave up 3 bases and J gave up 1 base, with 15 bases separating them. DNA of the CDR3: TGTGCCACCAGCAGCCGGGTGGCCAGAGATAACTATGGCTACACCTTC. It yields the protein CATSSRVARDNYGYTF.

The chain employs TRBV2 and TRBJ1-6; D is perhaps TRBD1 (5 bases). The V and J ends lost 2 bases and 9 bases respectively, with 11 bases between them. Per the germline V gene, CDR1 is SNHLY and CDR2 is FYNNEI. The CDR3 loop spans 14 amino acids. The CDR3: CASSETRTTSPLHF. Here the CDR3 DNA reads TGTGCCAGCAGTGAAACACGGACAACTTCACCCCTCCACTTT.

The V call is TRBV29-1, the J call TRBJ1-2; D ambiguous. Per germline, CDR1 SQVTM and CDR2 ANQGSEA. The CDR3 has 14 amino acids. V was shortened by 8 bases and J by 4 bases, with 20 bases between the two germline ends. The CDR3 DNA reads TGCAGCTTAGGCCACCGTTTCAGACCCTATGGCTACACCTTC. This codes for CSLGHRFRPYGYTF. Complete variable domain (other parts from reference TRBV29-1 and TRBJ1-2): SAVISQKPSRDICQRGTSLTIQCQVDSQVTMMFWYRQQPGQSLTLIATANQGSEATYESGFVIDKFPISRPNLTFSTLTVSNMSPEDSSIYLCSLGHRFRPYGYTFGSGTRLTVV.

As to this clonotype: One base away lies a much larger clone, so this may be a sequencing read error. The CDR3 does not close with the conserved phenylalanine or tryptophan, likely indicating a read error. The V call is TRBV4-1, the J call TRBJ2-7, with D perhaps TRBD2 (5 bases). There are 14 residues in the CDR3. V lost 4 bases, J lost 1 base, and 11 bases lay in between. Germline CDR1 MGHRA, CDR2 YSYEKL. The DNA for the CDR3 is TGCGCCAGCAGCCTAACCCGGGGATCCTACGAGCAGTACCTC. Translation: CASSLTRGSYEQYL.

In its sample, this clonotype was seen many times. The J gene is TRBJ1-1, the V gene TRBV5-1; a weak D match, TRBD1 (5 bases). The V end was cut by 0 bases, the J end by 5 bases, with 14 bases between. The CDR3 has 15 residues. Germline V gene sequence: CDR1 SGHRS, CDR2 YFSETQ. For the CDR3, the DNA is TGCGCCAGCAGCTTGGGGGCAGGGCTTTTAACTGAAGCTTTCTTT. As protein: CASSLGAGLLTEAFF. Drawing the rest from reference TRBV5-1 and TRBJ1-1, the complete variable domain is KAGVTQTPRYLIKTRGQQVTLSCSPISGHRSVSWYQQTPGQGLQFLFEYFSETQRNKGNFPGRFSGRQFSNSRSEMNVSTLELGDSALYLCASSLGAGLLTEAFFGQGTRLTVV.

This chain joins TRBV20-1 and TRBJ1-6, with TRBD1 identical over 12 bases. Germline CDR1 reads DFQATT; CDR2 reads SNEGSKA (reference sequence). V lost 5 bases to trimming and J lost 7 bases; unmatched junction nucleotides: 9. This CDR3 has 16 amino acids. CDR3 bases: TGCAGTGCTTTGGGACAGGGGGCCATTCTCAATTCACCCCTCCACTTT. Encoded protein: CSALGQGAILNSPLHF.

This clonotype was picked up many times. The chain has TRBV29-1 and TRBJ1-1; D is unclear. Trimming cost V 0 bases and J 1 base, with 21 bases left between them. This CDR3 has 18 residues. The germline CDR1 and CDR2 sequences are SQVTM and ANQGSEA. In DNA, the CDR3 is TGCAGCGTTGAAGATCGAAATCGGGAGTATCCCAAGAACACTGAAGCTTTCTTT. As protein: CSVEDRNREYPKNTEAFF.

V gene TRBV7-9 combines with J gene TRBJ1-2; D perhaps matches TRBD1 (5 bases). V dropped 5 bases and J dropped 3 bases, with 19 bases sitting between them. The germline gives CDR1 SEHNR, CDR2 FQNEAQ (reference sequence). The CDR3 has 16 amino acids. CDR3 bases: TGTGCCAGCAGCACCGGGGCTTTCGGGGCGGACTATGGCTACACCTTC. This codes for CASSTGAFGADYGYTF.

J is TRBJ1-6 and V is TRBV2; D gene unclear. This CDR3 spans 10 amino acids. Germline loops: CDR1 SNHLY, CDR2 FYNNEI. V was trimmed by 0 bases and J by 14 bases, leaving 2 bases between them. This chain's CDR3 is CASSEAALHF. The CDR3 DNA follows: TGTGCCAGCAGTGAAGCAGCCCTCCACTTT. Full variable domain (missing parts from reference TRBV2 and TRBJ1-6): EPEVTQTPSHQVTQMGQEVILRCVPISNHLYFYWYRQILGQKVEFLVSFYNNEISEKSEIFDDQFSVERPDGSNFTLKIRSTKLEDSAMYFCASSEAALHFGNGTRLTVT.

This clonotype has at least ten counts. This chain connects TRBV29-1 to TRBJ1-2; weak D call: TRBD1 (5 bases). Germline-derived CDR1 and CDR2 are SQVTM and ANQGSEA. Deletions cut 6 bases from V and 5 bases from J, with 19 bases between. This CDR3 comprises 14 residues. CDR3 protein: CSVAAGRSGYGYTF. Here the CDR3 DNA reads TGCAGCGTCGCCGCAGGGAGGTCGGGGTATGGCTACACCTTC.

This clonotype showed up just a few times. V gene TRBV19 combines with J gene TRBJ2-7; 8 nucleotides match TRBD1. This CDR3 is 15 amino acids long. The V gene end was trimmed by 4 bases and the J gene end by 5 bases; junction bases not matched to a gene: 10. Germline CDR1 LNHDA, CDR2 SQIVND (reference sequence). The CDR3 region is CASSRQGASNDEQYF. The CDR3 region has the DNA TGTGCCAGTAGTAGGCAGGGGGCTTCTAATGACGAGCAGTACTTC.

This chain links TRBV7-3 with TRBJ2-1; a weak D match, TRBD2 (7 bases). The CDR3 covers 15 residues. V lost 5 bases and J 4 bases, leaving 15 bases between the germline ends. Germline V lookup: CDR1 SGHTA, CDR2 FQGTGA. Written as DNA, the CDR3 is TGTGCCAGCAGCACGGGGGCTAGCGGTTACAATGAGCAGTTCTTC. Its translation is CASSTGASGYNEQFF.

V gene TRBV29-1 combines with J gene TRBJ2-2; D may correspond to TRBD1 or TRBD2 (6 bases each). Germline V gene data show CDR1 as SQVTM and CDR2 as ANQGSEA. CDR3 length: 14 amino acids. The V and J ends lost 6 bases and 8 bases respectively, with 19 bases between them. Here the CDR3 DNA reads TGCAGCGTCGGGGGCAGCTCTGTACCGGGGGAGCTGTTTTTT. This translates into CSVGGSSVPGELFF.